The following is a T cell receptor (beta chain) sequence with its context. It lacks a known antigen. Base quality data are lacking; no much larger clone is found one base away. Counted from cysteine to phenylalanine, this CDR3 has 16 amino acids. Solely the CDR3 DNA is kept, with 48 bases framed from the first base. The germline V gene encodes CDR1 SEHNR and CDR2 FQNEAQ (reference sequence). V is clipped by 2 bases and J by 0 bases, and the sequence between their germline boundaries is 12 bases long. TCRbeta CDR3 regions were amplified from genomic DNA using the immunoSEQ Assay, a bias-controlled multiplex PCR. On the study's bioinformatics: The number of nucleated cells in each sample was estimated by amplification of reference gene primers within the assay. To quantify the absolute abundance of each unique TCRbeta CDR3 rearrangement, sequence reads were collapsed and filtered. Productive Simpson clonality was computed per sample as the square root of Simpson's diversity index over productive rearrangements. TCRdb retrieved this table from immuneACCESS and kept in-frame rearrangements only. Not all clones are present; in checked studies, unresolved V genes account for under half, and no reason is known for the remainder. V, J and clone size reflect that table, while D and trimming were determined from the DNA. The sample data list 75,000 to 95,000 clones, and around 85% of these were observed just once. About 5.3% of the sample rests with the top ten.

This entry is derived from a study of blood T cell repertoires in COVID-19 (TCRdb year 2020). Regarding the complete study: Collaborator samples came from the United States, Italy and Spain and covered acute and convalescent phases of COVID-19. The prospective study material was composed of cDNA or gDNA derived from T cells, B-cell-depleted T cells, or PBMCs. Deeply sampled blood TCRbeta repertoires from subjects exposed to, actively infected with, or recovered from COVID-19 were included in the dataset. The repertoires were released in a freely available public database intended as a resource for research on the immune response to SARS-CoV-2. The samples were drawn from the first 160 participants of the ongoing ImmuneRACE study and from 950 to 1,500 subjects provided by 6 global collaborators. Sample metadata almost always included a de-identified subject ID, COVID-19 status, age in years and sex. Where available, HLA class I and class II types were obtained from metadata supplied by the sample provider rather than from assay-based typing.

Each collaborating institution followed its own protocols to collect whole blood in K2EDTA tubes. For TCRbeta analysis, collaborators shipped samples as frozen whole blood, isolated PBMCs, or DNA extracted from either of those sample types. General conclusions and limits of the study: How much clinical and demographic metadata was included differed by source and by participant, and the metadata was provided uncurated.

The sample consisted of peripheral blood. This clonotype originated in a man aged 55 to 69 with acute or convalescent COVID-19. The chain couples TRBV7-9 to TRBJ2-3, with no confidently assigned D gene. In nucleotide form, the sequence is TGTGCCAGCAGCTTACCCGAGTTCGTCAGCACAGATACGCAGTATTTT. Its translation is CASSLPEFVSTDTQYF.